Below, 21 T cell receptor beta chains from the same sample are listed, as sequenced in a study of cytomegalovirus exposure and HLA in healthy donors. The PCR contained 60 Vbeta and 13 Jbeta primers. Profiled with immunoSEQ multiplex PCR; TCRdb holds only in-frame clones, not every one. The sample holds approximately 110,000 clones, 74% seen once. Specimen: PBMCs. The receptors were sampled from a man aged 50 to 59 in good health and CMV-seropositive.

The chain links TRBV5-5 to TRBJ2-1, with D maybe TRBD2 (6 bases). The CDR3 runs to 15 residues. Per the germline V gene, CDR1 is SGHKS and CDR2 is YYEKEE (reference sequence). V was cut by 0 bases and J by 3 bases, with 10 bases left in between. CDR3: CASSLDGGFYNEQFF. CDR3 nucleotides: TGTGCCAGCAGCTTGGACGGGGGATTCTACAATGAGCAGTTCTTC.

This clone has a handful of counts. The V and J genes are TRBV10-2 and TRBJ1-4; D is unclear. V dropped 3 bases and J dropped 2 bases, with 7 bases sitting between them. CDR3 length: 14 residues. Germline CDR1 reads WSHSY; CDR2 reads SAAADI. The CDR3 nucleotides are TGCGCCAGCAGTGATCCAGCGACTAATGAAAAACTGTTTTTT. The encoded protein is CASSDPATNEKLFF.

This clone turned up a few times. This chain joins TRBV6-1 and TRBJ2-7; D remains unclear. The CDR3 length is 13 residues. Germline values: CDR1 MNHNS, CDR2 SASEGT. The germline V and J ends were trimmed by 5 bases and 0 bases, with 8 bases remaining between them. As DNA, the CDR3 is TGTGCCAGCAGTTTCAGTATCTCCTACGAGCAGTACTTC. This translates into CASSFSISYEQYF.

The chain joins TRBV7-3 to TRBJ2-2; 10 nucleotides align to TRBD1. Trimming took 5 bases from V and 4 from J; bases not matched to a gene: 10. Germline CDR1 and CDR2: SGHTA and FQGTGA. This CDR3 is built from 17 residues. The CDR3 coding sequence is TGTGCCAGCAGCCCCCAAGGGACAGGGGTTCCCACCGGGGAGCTGTTTTTT. This gives the protein CASSPQGTGVPTGELFF.

The chain joins TRBV10-3 to TRBJ1-1, with D possibly TRBD1 on 5 matching bases. Germline CDR1 ENHRY, CDR2 SYGVKD. Trimming cost V 11 bases and J 3 bases, with 19 bases left between them. CDR3 size: 14 residues. CDR3 sequence: CAAGGTPAHTEAFF. In DNA form, the CDR3 reads TGTGCCGCTGGGGGGACCCCTGCCCACACTGAAGCTTTCTTT.

J is TRBJ2-3 and V is TRBV4-2; 12 nucleotides agree with TRBD2. This CDR3 spans 19 amino acids. Unmatched junction bases numbered 16, after V lost 1 base and J lost 8 bases. Germline loops: CDR1 LGHNA, CDR2 YNFKEQ. CDR3 sequence reads: CASSQGAASGGGLSVTQYF. CDR3 coding DNA: TGTGCCAGCAGCCAAGGTGCCGCTAGCGGGGGGGGCCTGTCGGTTACGCAGTATTTT.

The chain uses TRBV19 and TRBJ2-7; 7 nucleotides match TRBD1. Germline CDR1 reads LNHDA; CDR2 reads SQIVND (reference sequence). The CDR3 is 13 amino acids. With 5 bases clipped from V and 5 bases from J, the junction kept 6 bases outside the gene matches. The CDR3 reads CASSVIQGNEQYF. The CDR3 DNA reads as TGTGCCAGTAGTGTCATACAGGGGAACGAGCAGTACTTC.

The V call is TRBV2, the J call TRBJ2-4, with D possibly being TRBD2 (5 bases). Trimming left V 3 bases short and J 1 base short, with 7 bases between. Germline CDR1 is SNHLY and CDR2 is FYNNEI. The CDR3 is 14 residues long. The CDR3 DNA reads TGTGCCAGCAGTGATGAGCGGGCCAAAAACATTCAGTACTTC. Its translation: CASSDERAKNIQYF.

The chain uses TRBV9 and TRBJ2-7, with 8 bases matching TRBD1. The CDR3 is 15 residues long. The junction had 6 bases not matched to a gene; V was cut back by 4 bases and J by 0 bases. CDR1 and CDR2 (germline): SGDLS, YYNGEE. The CDR3 sequence: CASSPRTGSSYEQYF. The CDR3, as DNA: TGTGCCAGCAGCCCAAGGACAGGGAGCTCCTACGAGCAGTACTTC.

The V call is TRBV30, the J call TRBJ1-2; TRBD1 matches 12 bases. Germline V gene lookup returns CDR1 GTSNPN and CDR2 SVGIG (reference sequence). J was trimmed by 4 bases and V by 3 bases; bases with no gene match: 6. The CDR3 spans 15 residues. The CDR3 bases are TGTGCCTGGAGAGTCGGGACAGGGGGCGTCTATGGCTACACCTTC. Protein product: CAWRVGTGGVYGYTF.

The CDR3 sequence is CASGLNSAGDTQYF. In nucleotides, the CDR3 is TGTGCTAGTGGTTTAAACAGTGCGGGGGATACGCAGTATTTT. J is TRBJ2-3 and V is TRBV12-5; tentatively, D is TRBD2 (6 bases). This CDR3 is 14 amino acids long. The germline V gene encodes CDR1 LGHNT and CDR2 FRNRAP. Trimming stripped 3 bases from V and 6 bases from J, with 13 bases between.

This chain joins TRBV10-3 and TRBJ2-3; possible D gene TRBD1, 5 bases. Germline CDR1 reads ENHRY; CDR2 reads SYGVKD. This CDR3 comprises 14 residues. V was pared by 4 bases and J by 3 bases, with 11 bases between. The CDR3: CAISVLGETDTQYF. The CDR3 region has the DNA TGTGCCATCAGTGTATTAGGGGAAACAGATACGCAGTATTTT.

The V gene is TRBV12-5, the J gene TRBJ2-1, with 9 bases identical to TRBD1. The trim removed 1 base at V and 8 bases at J, leaving 6 bases unmatched. The CDR3 runs to 15 residues. The germline V gene has CDR1 LGHNT and CDR2 FRNRAP. Here the CDR3 reads CASGLDRGPGDEQFF. CDR3 in DNA: TGTGCTAGTGGTTTGGACAGGGGGCCAGGGGATGAGCAGTTCTTC.

The rearrangement uses TRBV5-1 and TRBJ1-2, with TRBD1 matching 9 bases. The V and J ends lost 5 bases and 12 bases, in that order; junction bases with no gene match: 14. The CDR3 contains 14 residues. The germline CDR1 and CDR2 sequences are SGHRS and YFSETQ. The chain's CDR3 is CASREEAGQGRNTF. CDR3 nucleotide sequence: TGCGCCAGCAGGGAGGAGGCGGGACAGGGAAGAAACACCTTC.

The sample holds a few counts of this clone. The chain carries TRBV5-1 and TRBJ2-5; 7 bases are a match to TRBD2. The trim removed 1 base at V and 11 bases at J, leaving 8 bases unmatched. Germline lookup yields CDR1 SGHRS and CDR2 YFSETQ. This CDR3 spans 13 amino acids. The DNA for the CDR3 is TGCGCCAGCAGCTTGTCAGGTGATAGCGGGCAGTACTTC. Encoded protein: CASSLSGDSGQYF.

This sequence joins TRBV5-6 and TRBJ2-3, with D perhaps TRBD1 (5 bases). The CDR3 covers 14 residues. V dropped 4 bases and J dropped 4 bases, with 13 bases sitting between them. Germline V CDR1 and CDR2: SGHDT, YYEEEE. The CDR3 DNA reads TGTGCCAGCAGCGCGACTTTAGGGGCAGATACGCAGTATTTT. It is translated as CASSATLGADTQYF.

In this sample, this clone turned up a few times. The J gene is TRBJ2-5, the V gene TRBV5-1; D is ambiguous. Trimming removed 0 bases from V and 1 base from J, with 10 bases in between. The CDR3 length is 15 residues. Germline lookup yields CDR1 SGHRS and CDR2 YFSETQ. The CDR3 DNA reads as TGCGCCAGCAGCTTGGCACGGCGGATCCAAGAGACCCAGTACTTC. Amino acid sequence: CASSLARRIQETQYF.

The chain uses TRBV7-9 and TRBJ1-2, with D maybe TRBD1 (6 bases). Germline V gives CDR1 SEHNR, CDR2 FQNEAQ (reference sequence). The CDR3 is 14 residues long. The V end lost 2 bases, the J end lost 4 bases, and 11 bases lay between the germline ends. CDR3 sequence: CASSLRQATYGYTF. For the CDR3, the DNA is TGTGCCAGCAGCTTAAGACAGGCGACCTATGGCTACACCTTC.

The table lists this clone with a few counts. The rearrangement uses TRBV6-5 and TRBJ2-2; D possibly corresponds to TRBD2 (6 bases). This CDR3 is 14 amino acids long. Trimming left V 6 bases short and J 5 bases short, with 13 bases between. CDR1 is MNHEY, CDR2 SVGAGI, per germline. The CDR3: CASSRPGSTGELFF. Here the CDR3 DNA reads TGTGCCAGCAGCCGCCCCGGGAGTACCGGGGAGCTGTTTTTT.

In DNA form, the CDR3 reads TGTGCCAGCAGCTGGACAGGGGAGGCCCACGAGCAGTACTTC. Its protein product is CASSWTGEAHEQYF. The V and J genes are TRBV6-6 and TRBJ2-7, with 9 bases aligning to TRBD1. With V trimmed by 6 bases and J by 5 bases, 8 bases remained unmatched. This CDR3 comprises 14 residues. The germline CDR1 and CDR2 sequences are MNHNY and SVGAGI (reference sequence).

This chain joins TRBV5-1 and TRBJ2-3, with 7 bases that match TRBD2. The CDR3 spans 15 residues. Germline CDR1 and CDR2: SGHRS and YFSETQ. With V trimmed by 0 bases and J by 4 bases, 5 bases remained unmatched. CDR3 residues: CASSLEAGAADTQYF. Written as DNA, the CDR3 is TGCGCCAGCAGCTTGGAGGCGGGAGCGGCAGATACGCAGTATTTT.